This entry lists 16 T cell receptor beta chains sequenced from one sample in a study of blood T cell repertoires in COVID-19. Libraries were prepared by immunoSEQ multiplex PCR; TCRdb keeps only in-frame clonotypes and omits some of them. The table has more than 350,000 clones, 85% to 90% seen once. The sequenced sample consisted of PBMCs or T cells enriched from blood (not recorded which). Receptor source: a man aged 18 to 35 who had recovered from COVID-19.

The chain carries TRBV10-1 and TRBJ2-7, with a weak D call TRBD1 (6 bases). V was shortened by 3 bases and J by 2 bases, with 11 bases between the two germline ends. From germline, CDR1 is WNHNN and CDR2 SYGVQD (reference sequence). The CDR3 covers 14 residues. Written as DNA, the CDR3 is TGCGCCAGCAGTGATTTGGACAGCCCCTACGAGCAGTACTTC. This encodes CASSDLDSPYEQYF.

The chain recombines TRBV7-3 with TRBJ2-7; weak D call: TRBD1 (5 bases). With 4 bases removed from V and 2 bases from J, the gap between germline ends came to 27 bases. The CDR3 is 19 amino acids. Germline CDR1 reads SGHTA; CDR2 reads FQGTGA. In nucleotides, the CDR3 is TGTGCCAGCAGCTGTATCTTCAAGCCTCGTCGGCAGGGCACCTACGAGCAGTACTTC. It translates to CASSCIFKPRRQGTYEQYF.

This chain joins TRBV9 and TRBJ2-7; weak D call: TRBD2 (5 bases). V was cut by 3 bases and J by 3 bases, with 13 bases left in between. The CDR3 runs to 14 residues. Germline V gene lookup returns CDR1 SGDLS and CDR2 YYNGEE. The DNA of the CDR3 is TGTGCCAGCAGCGCGGATCGGGGTCACTACGAGCAGTACTTC. This sequence encodes CASSADRGHYEQYF. Using reference TRBV9 and TRBJ2-7 for the parts outside the CDR3, the full variable domain is DSGVTQTPKHLITATGQRVTLRCSPRSGDLSVYWYQQSLDQGLQFLIQYYNGEERAKGNILERFSAQQFPDLHSELNLSSLELGDSALYFCASSADRGHYEQYFGPGTRLTVT.

This clone was picked up one time. J is TRBJ2-3 and V is TRBV7-9, with TRBD2 matching 9 bases. Germline CDR1 is SEHNR and CDR2 is FQNEAQ (reference sequence). The J segment lost 2 bases and the V segment lost 1 base, leaving 7 bases of the junction unmatched. The CDR3 runs to 17 residues. CDR3 nucleotides: TGTGCCAGCAGCTTAGTATTAGCGGGGGCCAACACAGATACGCAGTATTTT. This encodes CASSLVLAGANTDTQYF.

The rearrangement links TRBV18 to TRBJ1-1; 7 bases fit TRBD1. This CDR3 is built from 16 residues. Trimming at V came to 3 bases and at J to 0 bases, leaving 7 bases not matched to a gene. CDR1 is KGHSH and CDR2 is LQKENI in the germline V gene. CDR3 sequence: CASSPLGQSVNTEAFF. The CDR3 coding sequence is TGTGCCAGCTCACCCTTGGGACAGTCTGTGAACACTGAAGCTTTCTTT. Full variable domain (outside the CDR3, taken from reference TRBV18 and TRBJ1-1): NAGVMQNPRHLVRRRGQEARLRCSPMKGHSHVYWYRQLPEEGLKFMVYLQKENIIDESGMPKERFSAEFPKEGPSILRIQQVVRGDSAAYFCASSPLGQSVNTEAFFGQGTRLTVV.

The chain is built from TRBV3-1 (or the pseudogene TRBV3-2) and TRBJ2-7; D possibly corresponds to TRBD1 (7 bases). V was cut by 6 bases and J by 7 bases, with 19 bases left in between. The CDR3 spans 14 residues. The germline CDR1 and CDR2 sequences are LGHDT and YNNKEL (reference sequence). CDR3 in DNA: TGTGCCAGCAGTCAGGGGGAGGCGGGGCAGGAGCAGTACTTC. Protein: CASSQGEAGQEQYF.

The chain links TRBV27 to TRBJ2-3, with D maybe TRBD2 (6 bases). Germline values: CDR1 MNHEY, CDR2 SMNVEV (reference sequence). The CDR3 covers 13 residues. The V and J ends lost 2 bases and 8 bases respectively, with 11 bases between them. The CDR3 DNA reads as TGTGCCAGCAGTTTAAGAGGGCGGGGTACGCAGTATTTT. This sequence encodes CASSLRGRGTQYF.

The V and J genes are TRBV6-6 and TRBJ1-2; 7 positions agree with TRBD1. Trimming removed 10 bases from V and 2 bases from J; junction bases left unmatched: 4. In germline, CDR1 is MNHNY, CDR2 SVGAGI (reference sequence). CDR3 length: 12 amino acids. The CDR3 DNA reads TGTGCCACAACACAGGGGAACTATGGCTACACCTTC. Encoded protein: CATTQGNYGYTF.

The chain recombines TRBV9 with TRBJ1-5; D uncertain. Between the trimmed V and J ends, which lost 3 bases and 0 bases, there was a span of 4 bases. Germline values: CDR1 SGDLS, CDR2 YYNGEE. The CDR3 extends over 13 amino acids. The CDR3 here is CASSGGSNQPQHF. The CDR3 DNA follows: TGTGCCAGCAGCGGAGGTAGCAATCAGCCCCAGCATTTT.

The chain has TRBV7-9 and TRBJ1-1; possibly TRBD1 for D (6 bases). The V and J ends lost 5 bases and 11 bases respectively, with 18 bases between them. Germline V gene data show CDR1 as SEHNR and CDR2 as FQNEAQ (reference sequence). The CDR3 spans 13 residues. The CDR3 region has the DNA TGTGCCAGCAGCGTCTCGGCAGGGGTGAGCGCTTTCTTT. Translation gives CASSVSAGVSAFF.

This rearrangement joins TRBV19 to TRBJ1-4; 9 nucleotides align to TRBD1. The CDR3 contains 18 residues. CDR1 is LNHDA, CDR2 SQIVND, per germline (reference sequence). Losses at the gene ends were 6 bases for V and 0 bases for J; bases not matched to a gene: 11. Here the CDR3 reads CASSKSGTGLATNEKLFF. CDR3 nucleotides: TGTGCCAGTAGCAAATCCGGGACAGGGCTTGCAACTAATGAAAAACTGTTTTTT.

This clone was seen just once. The chain couples TRBV19 to TRBJ2-2; 7 bases align to TRBD1. CDR3 length: 15 residues. The trim removed 5 bases at V and 4 bases at J, leaving 7 bases unmatched. In germline, CDR1 is LNHDA, CDR2 SQIVND (reference sequence). CDR3 bases: TGTGCCAGTAGTTTACTAGACAGGGCCACCGGGGAGCTGTTTTTT. Translation: CASSLLDRATGELFF.

CDR3 nucleotides: TGTGCCAGCAGTTACTCGTTGAAAGATGGGAGCACTGAAGCTTTCTTT. Amino acids: CASSYSLKDGSTEAFF. This sequence joins TRBV6-5 and TRBJ1-1; D unresolved. The CDR3 is made up of 16 amino acids. The V gene's germline CDR1 is MNHEY and CDR2 SVGAGI. V lost 0 bases to trimming and J lost 4 bases, with 15 bases between them.

J is TRBJ1-1 and V is TRBV29-1, with 9 nucleotides matching TRBD1. Germline V CDR1 and CDR2: SQVTM, ANQGSEA. There are 13 residues in the CDR3. The junction had 6 bases not matched to a gene; V was cut back by 4 bases and J by 6 bases. The CDR3 sequence is CSVVQGAIAEAFF. The CDR3 region has the DNA TGCAGCGTTGTACAGGGGGCAATCGCTGAAGCTTTCTTT.

This chain joins TRBV15 and TRBJ2-1, with a possible D match to TRBD2 (6 bases). There are 16 residues in the CDR3. Germline V gives CDR1 LNHNV, CDR2 YYDKDF (reference sequence). V lost 0 bases and J lost 0, with 9 bases in between. The CDR3 protein is CATSRDAGSSYNEQFF. The CDR3 bases are TGTGCCACCAGCAGAGATGCGGGGAGCTCCTACAATGAGCAGTTCTTC.

This sequence joins TRBV29-1 and TRBJ2-3, with D perhaps TRBD2 (5 bases). V gave up 5 bases and J gave up 4 bases, with 16 bases separating them. Germline assignment: CDR1 SQVTM and CDR2 ANQGSEA. The CDR3 is made up of 14 amino acids. In DNA, the CDR3 is TGCAGCGTTTCGGTCCATGGGAGAGCAGATACGCAGTATTTT. The encoded protein is CSVSVHGRADTQYF.